What follows describes a single T cell receptor (beta chain). TCRbeta library preparation incorporated unique molecular identifiers. TCRdb analysed the PCR reads with MiXCR anew, one entry per CDR3 protein. Of roughly 500,000 distinct CDR3 sequences listed, approximately 32% are singletons. The sample belongs to a study of T-cell reconstitution after alpha-beta-depleted transplantation in children. V shed 5 bases and J shed 9 bases, with 17 bases lying between them. The length of the CDR3 is 14 residues. The sequencing here drew on PBMCs from the stem cell graft donor, taken from the stem cell graft. The chain recombines TRBV12-3 or TRBV12-4 with TRBJ2-1; D is perhaps TRBD1 or TRBD2 (5 bases each). The clonotype was recovered from a human donor who donated a stem cell graft to a child with aplastic anemia. The CDR3 region has the DNA TGTGCCAGCAGTCCCGGGACCCGCATCTCTGAGCAGTTCTTC. Its translation: CASSPGTRISEQFF.